This paragraph reports one TCR beta chain. As yet, its antigen is unknown. The record originates from a study of early T cells in non-severe SARS-CoV-2 infection. As for the study in general: The chains were unpaired, and the sequenced material was bulk RNA from unsorted whole blood.

Individual cDNA molecules each received unique molecular identifiers attached to them. From the 5' RACE reads, TCRdb called clonotypes with MiXCR, one entry per CDR3 protein. Found here are tens of thousands of distinct CDR3 sequences, over 4% of them singletons; the top ten hold approximately 4.8%. The germline V gene has CDR1 SEHNR and CDR2 FQNEAQ (reference sequence). This CDR3 is built from 13 residues. Trimming shortened V by 1 base and J by 8 bases, and 10 bases separated the two germline ends. General study results and limits: VDJdb matching skewed toward anti-spike CD8 responses, missing private and CD4 specificities.

The clonotype comes from an adult who was a healthcare worker with PCR-confirmed SARS-CoV-2 infection or an uninfected control (not recorded which). What was sequenced was whole blood. This chain uses TRBV7-9 with TRBJ2-3, with TRBD2 as a possible D gene (6 bases). The CDR3 is CASSLETGATQYF. CDR3 DNA sequence: TGTGCCAGCAGCTTAGAGACGGGAGCTACGCAGTATTTT. Full variable domain (outside the CDR3, taken from reference TRBV7-9 and TRBJ2-3): DTGVSQNPRHKITKRGQNVTFRCDPISEHNRLYWYRQTLGQGPEFLTYFQNEAQLEKSRLLSDRFSAERPKGSFSTLEIQRTEQGDSAMYLCASSLETGATQYFGPGTRLTVL.